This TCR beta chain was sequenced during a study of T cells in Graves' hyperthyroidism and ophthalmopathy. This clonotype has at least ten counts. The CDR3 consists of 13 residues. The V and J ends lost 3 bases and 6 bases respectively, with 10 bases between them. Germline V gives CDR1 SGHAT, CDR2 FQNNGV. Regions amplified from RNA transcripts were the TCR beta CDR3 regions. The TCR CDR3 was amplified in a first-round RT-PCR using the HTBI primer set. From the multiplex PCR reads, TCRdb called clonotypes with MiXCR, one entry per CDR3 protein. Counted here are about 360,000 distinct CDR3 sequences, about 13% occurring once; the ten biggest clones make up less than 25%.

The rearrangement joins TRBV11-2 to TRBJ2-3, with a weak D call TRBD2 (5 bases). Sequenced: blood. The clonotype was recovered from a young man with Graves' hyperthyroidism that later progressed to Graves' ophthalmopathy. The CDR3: CASSFSSLDTQYF. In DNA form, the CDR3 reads TGTGCCAGCAGCTTCTCTAGCCTTGATACGCAGTATTTT. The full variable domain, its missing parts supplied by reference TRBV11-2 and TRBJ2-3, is EAGVAQSPRYKIIEKRQSVAFWCNPISGHATLYWYQQILGQGPKLLIQFQNNGVVDDSQLPKDRFSAERLKGVDSTLKIQPAKLEDSAVYLCASSFSSLDTQYFGPGTRLTVL.